Given below is one TCR beta chain in context. This specimen comes from a study of cytomegalovirus exposure and HLA in healthy donors. CDR1 is MNHEY and CDR2 is SVGAGI in the germline V gene. The CDR3 covers 12 residues. With 4 bases clipped from V and 14 bases from J, the junction kept 5 bases outside the gene matches. Primers for the PCR totalled 60 Vbeta and 13 Jbeta. The method was immunoSEQ multiplex PCR; TCRdb's version includes in-frame clones alone and lacks a portion of them. The table lists around 75,000 clones, with about 0.83% in the top ten. The sequence derives from a boy aged 10-17 years in good health and CMV-seronegative. The source material was PBMCs. This sequence joins TRBV6-5 and TRBJ2-1, with 10 bases matching TRBD2. DNA of the CDR3: TGTGCCAGCAGTTTAGCGGGGGGCGGGGAGTTCTTC. Protein: CASSLAGGGEFF.